This T cell receptor beta chain is from a study of T cell repertoires in cytomegalovirus infection. Using its own MiXCR run on the reads, TCRdb lists one record per CDR3 protein. Here the sample spans some 600,000 distinct CDR3 sequences, roughly a quarter being singletons. The CDR3 totals 14 residues. V shed 0 bases and J shed 4 bases, with 8 bases lying between them. CDR1 is MNHEY and CDR2 is SVGAGI in the germline V gene. The chain combines TRBV6-5 with TRBJ2-3, with D perhaps being TRBD1 or TRBD2 (5 bases each). Sequencing was carried out using CD8+ T cells from PBMCs. The source of this sequence is a human donor in good health (CMV status not recorded). Some clones in this sample may be carry-over from other donors' samples. The CDR3 is CASSYSQGADTQYF. DNA of the CDR3: TGTGCCAGCAGTTACTCGCAGGGAGCAGATACGCAGTATTTT.